Listed below are T cell receptor beta chains from one sample, sequenced in a study of PD-1 blockade in classical Hodgkin lymphoma. Only in-frame clones appear in the TCRdb table, and some are missing; sequencing was by immunoSEQ multiplex PCR. This sample carries some 24,000 clones, 80% of them seen once, and the ten largest clones take less than 7.5%. The source material was peripheral blood mononuclear cells (PBMCs), sampled at baseline. The receptors come from a human donor with classical Hodgkin lymphoma. The CDR3 runs from the conserved cysteine through the conserved F or W. The D gene is left open where the match is weak. The size field is filled for only some rows; it gives once, few, many or a size class.

D,size,V,J,length,DNA,CDR3
-,-,TRBV9,TRBJ1-1,15,TGTGCCAGCAGCGTAGATTGGGGCATGAACACTGAAGCTTTCTTT,CASSVDWGMNTEAFF
TRBD1,-,TRBV19,TRBJ2-7,15,TGTGCCAGTAGCCCAGGACAGGAACACTCCTACGAGCAGTACTTC,CASSPGQEHSYEQYF
-,-,TRBV6-5,TRBJ1-1,14,TGTGCCAGCAGTACCTCTACAGGGAACACTGAAGCTTTCTTT,CASSTSTGNTEAFF
-,-,TRBV25-1,TRBJ1-2,13,TGTGCCAGCAGTCGGGCCGGGGACTATGGCTACACCTTC,CASSRAGDYGYTF
-,-,TRBV7-9,TRBJ2-1,11,TGTGCCAGCAGCCAAAACAATGAGCAGTTCTTC,CASSQNNEQFF
-,-,TRBV4-3,TRBJ2-1,12,TGCGCCAGCAGCCAAGGCTACAATGAGCAGTTCTTC,CASSQGYNEQFF
-,-,TRBV7-6,TRBJ2-1,13,TGTGCCAGCAGCGTAACAGGGGGGGGTGAGCAGTTCTTC,CASSVTGGGEQFF
-,-,TRBV19,TRBJ1-1,16,TGTGCCAGTAGTAGAAACAAGGGGGAAGGGAACACTGAAGCTTTCTTT,CASSRNKGEGNTEAFF
TRBD1,few,TRBV18,TRBJ1-2,15,TGTGCCAGCTCACCTACGGGACAGGGTGGAAATGGCTACACCTTC,CASSPTGQGGNGYTF
-,once,TRBV6-5,TRBJ1-1,12,TGTGCCAGCAGTTTCACGGGGGGGGTGGCTTTCTTT,CASSFTGGVAFF
TRBD1,few,TRBV4-3,TRBJ1-6,16,TGCGCCAGCAGCCAAGAGCGGGGGACAGGGCGGTCACCCCTCCACTTT,CASSQERGTGRSPLHF
-,-,TRBV5-1,TRBJ1-6,17,TGCGCCAGCACCCCTGGAGGGGCGCAGCGCTATAATTCACCCCTCCACTTT,CASTPGGAQRYNSPLHF
-,-,TRBV27,TRBJ2-1,15,TGTGCCAGCAGTTTCCTGGGCCCGCAGGGCAATGAGCAGTTCTTC,CASSFLGPQGNEQFF
-,-,TRBV11-1,TRBJ2-7,15,TGTGCCAGCAGCTTAGTTCTGGACAGATCCTACGAGCAGTACTTC,CASSLVLDRSYEQYF
-,-,TRBV5-6,TRBJ1-6,15,TGTGCCAGCAGCTTAGGCCAAACCTATAATTCACCCCTCCACTTT,CASSLGQTYNSPLHF
-,-,TRBV6-1,TRBJ2-2,15,TGTGCCAGCAGTGAAGAGGTGGGGGGCAGGCGGGAGCTGTTTTTT,CASSEEVGGRRELFF
-,-,TRBV21-1,TRBJ2-3,16,TGTGCCAGCAGCACTGACAGGGGGCGGGGCACAGATACGCAGTATTTT,CASSTDRGRGTDTQYF
-,-,TRBV5-1,TRBJ2-7,15,TGCGCCAGCAGCTTTGGGTCAGGGGCGGCCTACGAGCAGTACTTC,CASSFGSGAAYEQYF
-,-,TRBV6-4,TRBJ1-1,14,TGTGCCAGCAGTGACTCGAGCCGAAACACTGAAGCTTTCTTT,CASSDSSRNTEAFF
-,few,TRBV11-2,TRBJ1-3,13,TGTGCCAGCAGCTTGAGCTCTGGAAACACCATATATTTT,CASSLSSGNTIYF
TRBD1,few,TRBV19,TRBJ2-7,14,TGTGCCAGTAGTTCCAGGGGGAAGATCTACGAGCAGTACTTC,CASSSRGKIYEQYF
TRBD1,-,TRBV7-9,TRBJ1-2,16,TGTGCCAGCAGCTTAGGAACGACAGGGGCCCACTATGGCTACACCTTC,CASSLGTTGAHYGYTF
-,few,TRBV7-8,TRBJ2-1,14,TGTGCCAGCAGCTTGGGCCCGGGACACAATGAGCAGTTCTTC,CASSLGPGHNEQFF
TRBD1,-,TRBV6-6,TRBJ1-1,14,TGTGCCAGCAGTACGACAGGGGGTGGGTCTGAAGCTTTCTTT,CASSTTGGGSEAFF
-,-,TRBV7-9,TRBJ2-1,15,TGTGCCAGCAGCGTCGGGCCAGGGAGGAGGGATGAGCAGTTCTTC,CASSVGPGRRDEQFF
-,-,TRBV7-9,TRBJ1-1,13,TGTGCCAGCAGCTTAGCGCGGGGGACTGAAGCTTTCTTT,CASSLARGTEAFF
-,-,TRBV6-1,TRBJ2-5,15,TGTGCCAGCAGGTGGTCACAGGGATGGGTAGAGACCCAGTACTTC,CASRWSQGWVETQYF
TRBD1,few,TRBV11-3,TRBJ1-3,15,TGTGCCAGCAGCCCCGGGACAGGTCCTGGAAACACCATATATTTT,CASSPGTGPGNTIYF
-,-,TRBV5-5,TRBJ2-7,14,TGTGCCAGCAGCTCCACCCCGGGTTCCTACGAGCAGTACTTC,CASSSTPGSYEQYF
-,few,TRBV7-2,TRBJ2-7,12,TGTGCCAGCAGCTTCCTCCCAGGCGAGCAGTACTTC,CASSFLPGEQYF
-,-,TRBV6-1,TRBJ2-3,15,TGTGCCAGCAGTGATGGCGGGGCGTCCACAGATACGCAGTATTTT,CASSDGGASTDTQYF
TRBD1,once,TRBV10-3,TRBJ2-7,14,TGTGCCATCAGTCAGGACAGGGTCTCTTCGGAGCAGTACTTC,CAISQDRVSSEQYF